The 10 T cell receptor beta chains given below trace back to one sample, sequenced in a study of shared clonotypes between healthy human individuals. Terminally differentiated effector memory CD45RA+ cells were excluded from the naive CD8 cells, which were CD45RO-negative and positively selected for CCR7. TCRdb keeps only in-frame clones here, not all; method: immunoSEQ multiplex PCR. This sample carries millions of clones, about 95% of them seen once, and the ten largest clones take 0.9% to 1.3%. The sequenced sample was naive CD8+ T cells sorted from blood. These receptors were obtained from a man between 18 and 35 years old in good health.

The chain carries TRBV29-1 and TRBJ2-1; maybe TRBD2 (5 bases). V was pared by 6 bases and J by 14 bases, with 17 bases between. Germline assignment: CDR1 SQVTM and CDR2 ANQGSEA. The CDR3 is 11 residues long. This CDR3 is CSVRNSGSEFF. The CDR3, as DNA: TGCAGCGTCCGGAACAGTGGGAGTGAGTTCTTC.

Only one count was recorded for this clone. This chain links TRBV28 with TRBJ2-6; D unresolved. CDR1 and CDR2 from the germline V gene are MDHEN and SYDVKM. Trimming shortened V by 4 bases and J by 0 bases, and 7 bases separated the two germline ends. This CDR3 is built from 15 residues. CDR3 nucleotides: TGTGCCAGCAGTTCTGTTTACTCTGGGGCCAACGTCCTGACTTTC. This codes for CASSSVYSGANVLTF.

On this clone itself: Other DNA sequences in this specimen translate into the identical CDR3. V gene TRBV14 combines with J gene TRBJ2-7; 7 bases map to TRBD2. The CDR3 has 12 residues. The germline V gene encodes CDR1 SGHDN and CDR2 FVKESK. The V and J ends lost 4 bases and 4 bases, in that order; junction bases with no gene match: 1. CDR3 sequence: CASSLGGYEQYF. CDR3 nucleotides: TGTGCCAGCAGCCTGGGGGGGTACGAGCAGTACTTC.

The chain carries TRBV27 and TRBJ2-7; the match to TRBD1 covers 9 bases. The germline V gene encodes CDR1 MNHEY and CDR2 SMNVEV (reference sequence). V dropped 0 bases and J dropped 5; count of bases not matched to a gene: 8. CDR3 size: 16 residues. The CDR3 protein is CASSLSLGTGNHEQYF. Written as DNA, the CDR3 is TGTGCCAGCAGTTTATCGCTAGGGACAGGGAACCACGAGCAGTACTTC.

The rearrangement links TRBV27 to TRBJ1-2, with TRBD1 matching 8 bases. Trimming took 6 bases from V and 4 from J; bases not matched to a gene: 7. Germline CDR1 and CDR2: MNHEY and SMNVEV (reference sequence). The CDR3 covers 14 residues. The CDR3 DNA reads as TGTGCCAGCAGGCCCTTTCAGGGGGCCTATGGCTACACCTTC. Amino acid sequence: CASRPFQGAYGYTF.

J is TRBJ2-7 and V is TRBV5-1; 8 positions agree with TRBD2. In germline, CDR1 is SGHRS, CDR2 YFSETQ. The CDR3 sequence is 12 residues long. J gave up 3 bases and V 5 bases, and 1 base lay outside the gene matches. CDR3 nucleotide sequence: TGCGCCAGCAGGGGGACTAGCTACGAGCAGTACTTC. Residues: CASRGTSYEQYF.

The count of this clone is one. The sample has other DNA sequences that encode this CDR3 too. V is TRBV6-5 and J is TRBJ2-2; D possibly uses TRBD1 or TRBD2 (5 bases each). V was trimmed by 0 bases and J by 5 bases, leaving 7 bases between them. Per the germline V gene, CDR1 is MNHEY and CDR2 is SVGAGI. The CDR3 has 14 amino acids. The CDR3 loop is CASSYSGGTGELFF. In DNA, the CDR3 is TGTGCCAGCAGTTACTCTGGGGGTACCGGGGAGCTGTTTTTT.

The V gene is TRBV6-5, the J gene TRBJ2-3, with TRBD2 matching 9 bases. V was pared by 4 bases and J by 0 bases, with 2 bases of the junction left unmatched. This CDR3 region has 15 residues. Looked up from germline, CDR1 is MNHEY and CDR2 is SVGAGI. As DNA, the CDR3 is TGTGCCAGCAGTTTTCTAGCGGGAAGCACAGATACGCAGTATTTT. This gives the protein CASSFLAGSTDTQYF.

The CDR3 nucleotides read TGTGCCATCAGCTCCGGGACAGCTCAGTACGAGCAGTACTTC. Translated: CAISSGTAQYEQYF. The chain recombines TRBV10-3 with TRBJ2-7, with 7 bases fitting TRBD1. Germline V gene lookup returns CDR1 ENHRY and CDR2 SYGVKD. The CDR3 is 14 residues long. J gave up 4 bases and V 6 bases, and 9 bases lay outside the gene matches.

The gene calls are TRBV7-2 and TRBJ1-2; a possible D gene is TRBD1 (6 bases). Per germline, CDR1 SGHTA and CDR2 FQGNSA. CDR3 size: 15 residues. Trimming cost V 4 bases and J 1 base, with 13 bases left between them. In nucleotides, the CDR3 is TGTGCCAGCAGCTCACAGGGCCACCTTAACTATGGCTACACCTTC. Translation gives CASSSQGHLNYGYTF. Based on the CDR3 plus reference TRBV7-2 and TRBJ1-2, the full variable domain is GAGVSQSPSNKVTEKGKDVELRCDPISGHTALYWYRQSLGQGLEFLIYFQGNSAPDKSGLPSDRFSAERTGGSVSTLTIQRTQQEDSAVYLCASSSQGHLNYGYTFGSGTRLTVV.